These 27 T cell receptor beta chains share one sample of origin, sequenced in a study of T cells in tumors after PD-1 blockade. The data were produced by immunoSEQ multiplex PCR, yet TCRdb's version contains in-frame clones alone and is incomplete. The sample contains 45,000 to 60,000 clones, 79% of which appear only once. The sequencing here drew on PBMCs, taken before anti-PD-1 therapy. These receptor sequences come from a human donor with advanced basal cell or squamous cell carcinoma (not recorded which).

The CDR3 bases are TGTGCCAGCAGCAAAGACACCGGGGTCGGGGGTTCCTACGAGCAGTACTTC. Encoded protein: CASSKDTGVGGSYEQYF. The J gene is TRBJ2-7, the V gene TRBV21-1; TRBD2 is the table's D call, not checked against the DNA. TRBV21-1 is reported as a pseudogene. CDR3 size: 17 residues.

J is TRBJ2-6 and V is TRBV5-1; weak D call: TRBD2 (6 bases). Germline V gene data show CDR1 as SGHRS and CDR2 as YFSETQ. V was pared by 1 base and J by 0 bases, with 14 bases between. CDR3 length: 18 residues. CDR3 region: CASSLKGEGGSGANVLTF. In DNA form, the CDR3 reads TGCGCCAGCAGCTTGAAAGGTGAGGGAGGCTCTGGGGCCAACGTCCTGACTTTC.

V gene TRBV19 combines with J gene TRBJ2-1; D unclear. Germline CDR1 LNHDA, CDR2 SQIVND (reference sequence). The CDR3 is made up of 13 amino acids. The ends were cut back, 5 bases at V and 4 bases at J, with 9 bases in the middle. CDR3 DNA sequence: TGTGCCAGTAGTTCCCTTAATTACAATGAGCAGTTCTTC. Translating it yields CASSSLNYNEQFF.

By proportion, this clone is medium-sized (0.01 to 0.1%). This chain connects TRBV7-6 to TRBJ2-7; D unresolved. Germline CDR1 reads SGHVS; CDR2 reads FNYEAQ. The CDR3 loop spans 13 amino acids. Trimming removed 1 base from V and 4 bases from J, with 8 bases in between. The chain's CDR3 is CASSLGTMYEQYF. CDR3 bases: TGTGCCAGCAGCTTAGGAACGATGTACGAGCAGTACTTC.

The CDR3 sequence is CASSDPAGVLSYGYTF. CDR3 nucleotides: TGTGCCAGCAGTGACCCTGCGGGGGTATTGAGCTATGGCTACACCTTC. The genes are TRBV2 and TRBJ1-2, with D possibly TRBD1 on 5 matching bases. Trimming shortened V by 3 bases and J by 4 bases, and 18 bases separated the two germline ends. The CDR3 has 16 residues. CDR1 is SNHLY, CDR2 FYNNEI, per germline.

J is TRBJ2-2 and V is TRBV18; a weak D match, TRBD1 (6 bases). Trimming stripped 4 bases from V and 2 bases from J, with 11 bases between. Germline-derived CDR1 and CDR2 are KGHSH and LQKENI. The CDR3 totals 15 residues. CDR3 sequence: CASSRGQTNTGELFF. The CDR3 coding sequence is TGTGCCAGCTCACGCGGACAGACAAACACCGGGGAGCTGTTTTTT.

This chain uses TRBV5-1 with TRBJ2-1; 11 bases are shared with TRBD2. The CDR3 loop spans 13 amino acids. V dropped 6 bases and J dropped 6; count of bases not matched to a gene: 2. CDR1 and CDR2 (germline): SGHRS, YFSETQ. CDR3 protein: CASNSGRANEQFF. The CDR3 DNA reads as TGCGCCAGCAATAGCGGGAGGGCCAATGAGCAGTTCTTC.

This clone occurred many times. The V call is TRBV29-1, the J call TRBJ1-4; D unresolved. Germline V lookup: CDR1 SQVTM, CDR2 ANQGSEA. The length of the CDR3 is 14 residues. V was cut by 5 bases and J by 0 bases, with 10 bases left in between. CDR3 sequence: CSVHGPATNEKLFF. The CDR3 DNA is TGCAGCGTTCACGGGCCAGCAACTAATGAAAAACTGTTTTTT.

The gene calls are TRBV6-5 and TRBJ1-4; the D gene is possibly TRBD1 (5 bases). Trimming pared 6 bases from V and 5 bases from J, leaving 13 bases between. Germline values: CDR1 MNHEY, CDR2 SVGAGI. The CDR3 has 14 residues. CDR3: CASRYGTENEKLFF. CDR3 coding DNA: TGTGCCAGCAGATACGGGACGGAGAATGAAAAACTGTTTTTT.

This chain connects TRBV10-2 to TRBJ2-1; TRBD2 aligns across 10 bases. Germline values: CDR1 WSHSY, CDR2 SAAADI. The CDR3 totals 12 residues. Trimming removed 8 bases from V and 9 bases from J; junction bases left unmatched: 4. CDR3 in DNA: TGCGCCAGCGCTAGCGGGAGTGGTGAGCAGTTCTTC. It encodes CASASGSGEQFF.

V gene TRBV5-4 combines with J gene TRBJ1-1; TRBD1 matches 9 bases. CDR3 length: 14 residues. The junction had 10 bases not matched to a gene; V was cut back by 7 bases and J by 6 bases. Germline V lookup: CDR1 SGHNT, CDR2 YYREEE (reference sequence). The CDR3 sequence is CASHSGTGRAEAFF. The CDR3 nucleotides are TGTGCCAGCCACTCCGGGACAGGGAGGGCTGAAGCTTTCTTT.

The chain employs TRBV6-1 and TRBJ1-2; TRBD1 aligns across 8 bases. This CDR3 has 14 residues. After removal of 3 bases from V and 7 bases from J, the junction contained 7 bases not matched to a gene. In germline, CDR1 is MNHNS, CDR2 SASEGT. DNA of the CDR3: TGTGCCAGCAGTGACACCGGACAGGGCTCTGGCTACACCTTC. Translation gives CASSDTGQGSGYTF.

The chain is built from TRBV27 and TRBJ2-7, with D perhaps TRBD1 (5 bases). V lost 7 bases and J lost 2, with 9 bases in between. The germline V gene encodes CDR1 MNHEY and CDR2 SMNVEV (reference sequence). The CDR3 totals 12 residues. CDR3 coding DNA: TGTGCCAGCATGGACACCCCCTACGAGCAGTACTTC. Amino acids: CASMDTPYEQYF.

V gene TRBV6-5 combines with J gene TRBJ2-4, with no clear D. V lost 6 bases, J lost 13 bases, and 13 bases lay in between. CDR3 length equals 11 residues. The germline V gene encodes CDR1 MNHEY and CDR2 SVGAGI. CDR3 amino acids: CASSFHVDQYF. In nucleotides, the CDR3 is TGTGCCAGCAGCTTCCATGTCGACCAGTACTTC.

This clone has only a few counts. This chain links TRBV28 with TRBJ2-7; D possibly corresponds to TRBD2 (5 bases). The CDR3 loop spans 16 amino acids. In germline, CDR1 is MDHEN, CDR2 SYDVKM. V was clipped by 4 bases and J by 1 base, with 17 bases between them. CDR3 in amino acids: CASSSTGPGSSYEQYF. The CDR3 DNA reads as TGTGCCAGCAGTTCCACCGGACCTGGGAGTTCCTACGAGCAGTACTTC.

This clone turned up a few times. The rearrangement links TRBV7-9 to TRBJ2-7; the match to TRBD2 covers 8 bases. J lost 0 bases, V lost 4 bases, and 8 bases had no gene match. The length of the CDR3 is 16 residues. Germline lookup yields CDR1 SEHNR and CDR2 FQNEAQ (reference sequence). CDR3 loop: CASSSPGGGISYEQYF. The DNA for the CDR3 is TGTGCCAGCAGCTCCCCGGGCGGGGGGATCTCCTACGAGCAGTACTTC.

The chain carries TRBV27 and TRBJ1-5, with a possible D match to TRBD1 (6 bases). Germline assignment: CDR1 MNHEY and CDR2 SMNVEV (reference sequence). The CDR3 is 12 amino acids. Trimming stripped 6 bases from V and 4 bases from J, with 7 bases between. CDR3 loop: CASSGQNQPQHF. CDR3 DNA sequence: TGTGCCAGCAGCGGACAGAATCAGCCCCAGCATTTT.

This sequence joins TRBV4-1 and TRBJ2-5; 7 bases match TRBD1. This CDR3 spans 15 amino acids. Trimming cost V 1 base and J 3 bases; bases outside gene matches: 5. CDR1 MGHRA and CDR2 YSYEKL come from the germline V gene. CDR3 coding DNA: TGCGCCAGCAGCCAAGGGACAGGCGAAAAAGAGACCCAGTACTTC. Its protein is CASSQGTGEKETQYF.

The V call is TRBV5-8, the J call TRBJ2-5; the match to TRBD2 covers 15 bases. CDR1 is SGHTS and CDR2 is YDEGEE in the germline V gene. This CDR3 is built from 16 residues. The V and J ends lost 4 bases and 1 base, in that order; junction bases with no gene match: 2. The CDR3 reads CASSTGLAGGQETQYF. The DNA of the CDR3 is TGTGCCAGCAGCACGGGACTAGCGGGGGGCCAAGAGACCCAGTACTTC.

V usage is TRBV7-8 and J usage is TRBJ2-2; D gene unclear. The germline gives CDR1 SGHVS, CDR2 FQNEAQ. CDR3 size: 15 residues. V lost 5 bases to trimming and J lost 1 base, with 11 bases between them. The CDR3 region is CASSPLRGNTGELFF. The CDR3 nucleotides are TGTGCCAGCAGCCCCTTAAGAGGGAACACCGGGGAGCTGTTTTTT. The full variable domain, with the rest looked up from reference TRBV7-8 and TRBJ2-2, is GAGVSQSPRYKVAKRGQDVALRCDPISGHVSLFWYQQALGQGPEFLTYFQNEAQLDKSGLPSDRFFAERPEGSVSTLKIQRTQQEDSAVYLCASSPLRGNTGELFFGEGSRLTVL.

The CDR3 sequence: CASSLEGPNTEAFF. The CDR3 DNA is TGTGCCAGCAGCTTGGAGGGTCCCAACACTGAAGCTTTCTTT. The chain combines TRBV5-4 with TRBJ1-1; D call uncertain. This CDR3 spans 14 amino acids. V was cut by 0 bases and J by 2 bases, with 8 bases left in between. The V gene's germline CDR1 is SGHNT and CDR2 YYREEE (reference sequence).

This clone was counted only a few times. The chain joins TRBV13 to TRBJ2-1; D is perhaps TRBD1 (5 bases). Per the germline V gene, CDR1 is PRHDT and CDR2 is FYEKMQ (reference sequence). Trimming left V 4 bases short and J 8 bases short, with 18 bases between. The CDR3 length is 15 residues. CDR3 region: CASSSEDRGRDEQFF. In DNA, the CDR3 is TGTGCCAGCAGCTCCGAGGATAGGGGCCGGGATGAGCAGTTCTTC. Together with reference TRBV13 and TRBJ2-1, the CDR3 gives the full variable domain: AAGVIQSPRHLIKEKRETATLKCYPIPRHDTVYWYQQGPGQDPQFLISFYEKMQSDKGSIPDRFSAQQFSDYHSELNMSSLELGDSALYFCASSSEDRGRDEQFFGPGTRLTVL.

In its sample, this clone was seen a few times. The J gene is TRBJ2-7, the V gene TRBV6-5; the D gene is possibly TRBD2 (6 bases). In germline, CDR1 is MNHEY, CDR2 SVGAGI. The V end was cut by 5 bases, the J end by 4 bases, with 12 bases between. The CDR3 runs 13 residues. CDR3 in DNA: TGTGCCAGCAGTCCGAGCCGGGGGTACGAGCAGTACTTC. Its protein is CASSPSRGYEQYF.

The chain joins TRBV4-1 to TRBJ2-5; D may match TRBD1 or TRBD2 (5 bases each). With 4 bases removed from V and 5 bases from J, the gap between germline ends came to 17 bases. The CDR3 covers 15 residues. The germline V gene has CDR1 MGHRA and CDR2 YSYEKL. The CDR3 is CASSRGENSGETQYF. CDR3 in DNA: TGCGCCAGCAGCCGAGGGGAAAACTCGGGGGAGACCCAGTACTTC.

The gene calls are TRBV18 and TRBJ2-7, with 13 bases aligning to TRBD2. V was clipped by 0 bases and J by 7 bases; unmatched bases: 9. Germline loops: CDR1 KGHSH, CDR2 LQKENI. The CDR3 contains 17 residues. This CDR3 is CASSPPEGLAGSGEQYF. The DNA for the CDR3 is TGTGCCAGCTCACCACCTGAGGGACTAGCGGGGAGCGGGGAGCAGTACTTC.

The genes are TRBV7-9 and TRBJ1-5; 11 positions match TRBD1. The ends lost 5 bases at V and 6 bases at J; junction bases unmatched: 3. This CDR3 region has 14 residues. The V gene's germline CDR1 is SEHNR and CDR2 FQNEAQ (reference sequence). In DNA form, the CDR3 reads TGTGCCAGCAGCGGACAGGGGGCCGGTCAGCCCCAGCATTTT. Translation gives CASSGQGAGQPQHF.

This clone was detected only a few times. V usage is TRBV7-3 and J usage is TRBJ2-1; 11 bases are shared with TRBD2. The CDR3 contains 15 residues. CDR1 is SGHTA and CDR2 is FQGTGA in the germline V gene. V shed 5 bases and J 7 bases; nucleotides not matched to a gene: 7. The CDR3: CASSLQTSGVNEQFF. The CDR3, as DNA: TGTGCCAGCAGCCTCCAGACTAGCGGGGTAAATGAGCAGTTCTTC. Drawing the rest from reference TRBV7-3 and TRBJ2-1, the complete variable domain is GAGVSQTPSNKVTEKGKYVELRCDPISGHTALYWYRQSLGQGPEFLIYFQGTGAADDSGLPNDRFFAVRPEGSVSTLKIQRTERGDSAVYLCASSLQTSGVNEQFFGPGTRLTVL.